Included here is one T cell receptor (beta chain) sequence, with context. These data originate in a study of blood T cell repertoires in COVID-19. Clones were sequenced by immunoSEQ multiplex PCR, and TCRdb holds only the in-frame ones, with some missing. The sample lists roughly 200,000 clones, 75% to 90% seen once, with 3.5% to 5.5% in the top ten. Exposed enrollees encountered a COVID-19 case at some point within 2 weeks before study entry. Germline CDR1 and CDR2: SGHDT and YYEEEE. With V trimmed by 2 bases and J by 3 bases, 6 bases remained unmatched. This CDR3 region has 16 residues. The chain has TRBV5-6 and TRBJ1-4, with 8 bases lining up with TRBD1. What was sequenced was PBMCs or T cells enriched from blood (not recorded which). The TCR comes from a woman in her twenties or thirties who had been exposed to COVID-19. CDR3 sequence: CASSFTGGYANEKLFF. The CDR3 DNA reads TGTGCCAGCAGCTTTACAGGGGGATATGCTAATGAAAAACTGTTTTTT.